This TCR beta chain derives from a study of blood T cell repertoires in COVID-19. Looking at the study overall: The United States, Italy and Spain were the sources of the acute and convalescent COVID-19 samples. Sources were T cells, B-cell-depleted T cells, or PBMCs; the material itself was cDNA or gDNA.

The V end lost 3 bases, the J end lost 3 bases, and 16 bases lay between the germline ends. The CDR3 runs 16 residues. From germline, CDR1 is KGHDR and CDR2 SFDVKD. Original processing methods: Reference gene primer amplification in the assay estimated nucleated cell counts. Sequencing was performed with immunoSEQ multiplex PCR; in TCRdb, only in-frame clones are kept and a portion is missing. V and J calls and clone size are those listed in that table; D and trimming were worked out from the DNA. The sample consists of about 220,000 clones, approximately 80% of them appearing once. The V gene is TRBV24-1, the J gene TRBJ1-2; possibly TRBD1 for D (5 bases). The clonotype originates from a human donor in a cohort sampled during active COVID-19. The sample comprised peripheral blood. The CDR3 spells CATSDPADTSDYGYTF. Here the CDR3 DNA reads TGTGCCACCAGTGATCCCGCGGACACCAGCGACTATGGCTACACCTTC.